This TCR beta chain was recovered during a study of blood T cells in healthy people across ages. The CDR3 loop spans 18 amino acids. Germline CDR1 reads SGHTA; CDR2 reads FQGNSA. The second PCR ran about 6 to 12 cycles with a sample-barcoded 5' primer and J-beta primers. TCRdb re-derived calls from the 5' RACE reads in MiXCR, one entry per CDR3 protein. The sample holds about 970,000 distinct CDR3 sequences, just over 50% seen once. The count of this clonotype is one. The junction shows a germline mismatch at one end, possibly a read error. This sequence joins TRBV7-2 and TRBJ2-3, with TRBD2 matching 10 bases. The TCR originated in an older woman in good health. The sample consisted of blood. In DNA form, the CDR3 reads TGTGCCAGCAGCGTAGCACTAGCGGGGACATTGTTCACAGATACGCAGTATTTT. Encoded protein: CASSVALAGTLFTDTQYF.